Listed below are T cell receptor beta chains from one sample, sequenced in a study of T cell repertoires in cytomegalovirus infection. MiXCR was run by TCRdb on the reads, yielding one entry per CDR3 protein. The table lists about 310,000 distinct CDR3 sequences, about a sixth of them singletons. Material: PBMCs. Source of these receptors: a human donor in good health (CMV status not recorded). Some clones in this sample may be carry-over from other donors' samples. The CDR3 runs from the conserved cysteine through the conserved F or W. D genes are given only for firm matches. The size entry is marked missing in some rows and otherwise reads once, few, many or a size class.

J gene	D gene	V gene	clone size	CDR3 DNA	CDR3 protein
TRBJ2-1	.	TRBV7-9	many	TGTGCCAGCAGCTCAGCGACTGAGCAGTTCTTC	CASSSATEQFF
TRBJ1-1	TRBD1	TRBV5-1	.	TGCGCCAGCAGCGGGTCAGGGACAGGGGGCTTGAACACTGAAGCTTTCTTT	CASSGSGTGGLNTEAFF
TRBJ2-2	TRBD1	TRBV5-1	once	TGCGCCAGCCGGCCGGGGACAGAAGCTGCTGGGGAGCTGTTTTTT	CASRPGTEAAGELFF
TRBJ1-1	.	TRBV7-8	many	TGTGCCAGCAGCTTAGGCGGGGAGGGGGTCGGGAACACTGAAGCTTTCTTT	CASSLGGEGVGNTEAFF
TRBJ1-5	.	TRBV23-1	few	TGCGCCAGCGGCGAGTGGCCAAGCGCGGGGAATCAGCCCCAGCATTTT	CASGEWPSAGNQPQHF
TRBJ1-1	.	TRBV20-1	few	TGCAGTGCCGAGGGAAACAGTGAAGCTTTCTTT	CSAEGNSEAFF
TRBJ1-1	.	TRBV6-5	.	TGTGCCAGCAGTTACCTCCCCCATCAGGCCGACACTGAAGCTTTCTTT	CASSYLPHQADTEAFF
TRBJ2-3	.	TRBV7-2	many	TGTGCCAGCAGCTCTATGATGACAGATACGCAGTATTTT	CASSSMMTDTQYF
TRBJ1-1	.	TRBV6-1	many	TGTGCCAGCGGACGGACCATGAACACTGAAGCTTTCTTT	CASGRTMNTEAFF
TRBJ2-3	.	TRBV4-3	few	TGCGCCAGCAGCCCGGATGGTAGCGGCACAGATACGCAGTATTTT	CASSPDGSGTDTQYF
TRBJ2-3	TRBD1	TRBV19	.	TGTGCCAGTAGTACGCTTGGGACAGGGACGTCAGATACGCAGTATTTT	CASSTLGTGTSDTQYF
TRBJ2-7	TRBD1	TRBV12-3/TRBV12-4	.	TGTGCCAGCAGTGTGGGGGGGACAGGGGGTGACGAGCAGTACTTC	CASSVGGTGGDEQYF
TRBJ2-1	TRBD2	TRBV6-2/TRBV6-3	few	TGTGCCAGCAGGCCTCGACTAGCGGGGGGAGGACAGGAGTTCTTC	CASRPRLAGGGQEFF
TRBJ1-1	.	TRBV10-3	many	TGTGCCATCAGTGAGGGGCAAACAGGGAACACTGAAGCTTTCTTT	CAISEGQTGNTEAFF
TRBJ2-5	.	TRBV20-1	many	TGCAGTGCTCGGCGGTACCAAGAGACCCAGTACTTC	CSARRYQETQYF
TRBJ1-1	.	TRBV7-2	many	TGTGCCAGCAGCCCTGTTGCGGCGAACACTGAAGCTTTCTTT	CASSPVAANTEAFF
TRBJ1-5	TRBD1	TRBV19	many	TGTGCCAGTCATAGGGACAGAGGGGGCAATCAGCCCCAGCATTTT	CASHRDRGGNQPQHF
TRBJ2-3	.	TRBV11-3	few	TGTGCCAGCAGCCCGACCCGGGGGCCCCGCACAGATACGCAGTATTTT	CASSPTRGPRTDTQYF
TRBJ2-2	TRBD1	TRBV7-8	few	TGTGCCAGCAGCGGCGACAGGGCGCGGGCCGGGGAGCTGTTTTTT	CASSGDRARAGELFF
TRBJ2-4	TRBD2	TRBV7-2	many	TGTGCCAGCACCCCGGCGGGGGGAGCCATAGCCAAAAACATTCAGTACTTC	CASTPAGGAIAKNIQYF
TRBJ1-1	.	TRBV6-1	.	TGTGCCAGCAGTGAAGCGCGAAACAGGGAGCCTGAAGCTTTCTTT	CASSEARNREPEAFF
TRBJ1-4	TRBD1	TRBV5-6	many	TGTGCCAGCAGCCTACCGGACAGGGCTAATGAAAAACTGTTTTTT	CASSLPDRANEKLFF
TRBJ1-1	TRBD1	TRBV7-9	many	TGTGCCAGCAGCTTAGCAGAGGGGGCGAGGAACACTGAAGCTTTCTTT	CASSLAEGARNTEAFF
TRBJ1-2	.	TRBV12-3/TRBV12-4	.	TGTGCCAGCAGCGACGGGGGGCAAGGTGGCTACACCTTC	CASSDGGQGGYTF
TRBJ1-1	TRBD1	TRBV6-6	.	TGTGCCAGCACCCTACGAGGGACAGGGGGAACTGAAGCTTTCTTT	CASTLRGTGGTEAFF
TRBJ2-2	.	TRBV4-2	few	TGTGCCAGCAGCCCGGCAAGCCGGGGCTGGAACACCGGGGAGCTGTTTTTT	CASSPASRGWNTGELFF
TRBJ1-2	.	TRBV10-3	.	TGTGCCATCAGTGATGGGCGAGGGGGCTATGGCTACACCTTC	CAISDGRGGYGYTF
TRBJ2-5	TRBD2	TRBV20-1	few	TGCAGTGCATACGAAGGACTAGCGACGGAGACCCAGTACTTC	CSAYEGLATETQYF
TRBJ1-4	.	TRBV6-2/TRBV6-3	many	TGTGCCAGCAGTTACTCGACGCAGCTTAATGAAAAACTGTTTTTT	CASSYSTQLNEKLFF
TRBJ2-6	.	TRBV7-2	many	TGTGCCAGCAGCTTGGTCAGGCATGGGGCCAACGTCCTGACTTTC	CASSLVRHGANVLTF
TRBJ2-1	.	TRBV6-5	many	TGTGCCAGCAGTTACTCCCTAAGCCGGGGGCAGTTCTTC	CASSYSLSRGQFF
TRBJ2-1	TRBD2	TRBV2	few	TGTGCCAGCCTACTAGCGGGGGGTTCCAATGAGCAGTTCTTC	CASLLAGGSNEQFF
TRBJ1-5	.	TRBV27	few	TGTGCCAGCAGTTTATCGGGACCCCGGCCCCAGCATTTT	CASSLSGPRPQHF
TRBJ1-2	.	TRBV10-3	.	TGTGCCATCAGTGAGTCGCCCGGCAGGGATAATGGCTACACCTTC	CAISESPGRDNGYTF
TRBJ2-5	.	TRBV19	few	TGTGCCAGTAGTTTCCTGATTCAGGGGACCCAGTACTTC	CASSFLIQGTQYF
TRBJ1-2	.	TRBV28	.	TGTGCCAGCAGTTCGGGGGGCTATTATGGCTACACCTTC	CASSSGGYYGYTF
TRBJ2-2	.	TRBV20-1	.	TGCAGTGCTAGAGATCTATTACAGGCGAACACCGGGGAGCTGTTTTTT	CSARDLLQANTGELFF
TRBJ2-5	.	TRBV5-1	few	TGCGCCAGCAGCGTGGACAGACACCAAGAGACCCAGTACTTC	CASSVDRHQETQYF
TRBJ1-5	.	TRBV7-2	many	TGTGCCAGCAGCTCCAACGGAGGCAGCAATCAGCCCCAGCATTTT	CASSSNGGSNQPQHF
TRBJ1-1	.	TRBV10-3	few	TGTGCCATCAGCGCGGAGCCCCTGGACACTGAAGCTTTCTTT	CAISAEPLDTEAFF
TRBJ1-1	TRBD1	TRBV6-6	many	TGTGCCAGCAGGGTCCGGGACAGCGTTGGGAACACTGAAGCTTTCTTT	CASRVRDSVGNTEAFF
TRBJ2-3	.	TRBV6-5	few	TGTGCCAGCAGTTACACTCTAGGCACAGATACGCAGTATTTT	CASSYTLGTDTQYF
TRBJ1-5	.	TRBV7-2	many	TGTGCCAGCAGCTCGCAGTTTGACCAGCCCCAGCATTTT	CASSSQFDQPQHF
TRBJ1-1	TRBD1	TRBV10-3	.	TGTGCCATCAGTTCTCAGGGGGCTTCTACTGAAGCTTTCTTT	CAISSQGASTEAFF
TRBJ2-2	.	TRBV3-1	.	TGTGCCAGCAGCCGACGGGACTCCTACACCGAGGAGCTGTTTTTT	CASSRRDSYTEELFF
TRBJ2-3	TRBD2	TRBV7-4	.	TGTGCCAGCAGTTGGTTTAGCGGGGTGGCAGATACGCAGTATTTT	CASSWFSGVADTQYF
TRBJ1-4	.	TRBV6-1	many	TGTGCCAGCAGTGAAGCCCGGGGGGGCGTCGAAAAACTGTTTTTT	CASSEARGGVEKLFF
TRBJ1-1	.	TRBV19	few	TGTGCCAGTAGTGGACAGATCACTGAAGCTTTCTTT	CASSGQITEAFF
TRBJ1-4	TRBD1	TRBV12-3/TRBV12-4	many	TGTGCCAGCAGTTTATCTGGAGGGACAGCCGAAAAACTGTTTTTT	CASSLSGGTAEKLFF
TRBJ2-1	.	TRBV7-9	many	TGTGCCAGCAGCTTAAATTTAGCGTGGGGTTCCCTGAGCTCCTACAATGAGCAGTTCTTC	CASSLNLAWGSLSSYNEQFF
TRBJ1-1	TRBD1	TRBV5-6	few	TGTGCCAGCAGCGGGACAGGGGGTTTAGTGGACACTGAAGCTTTCTTT	CASSGTGGLVDTEAFF
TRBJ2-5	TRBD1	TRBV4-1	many	TGCGCCAGCAGCTCTAGGGACAGGGCTCAAGAGACCCAGTACTTC	CASSSRDRAQETQYF
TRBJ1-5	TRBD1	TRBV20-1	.	TGCAGTGCTAGAGGGGGACAGGGAGGTAGTCAGCCCCAGCATTTT	CSARGGQGGSQPQHF
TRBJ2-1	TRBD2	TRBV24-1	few	TGTGCCACCAGTGACACTAGCGGGGGGGCCGTTGAGCAGTTCTTC	CATSDTSGGAVEQFF
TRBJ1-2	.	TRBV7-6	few	TGTGCCAGCAGCCCAGGATCGGGACGATTTTCCCACGGCTATGGCTACACCTTC	CASSPGSGRFSHGYGYTF
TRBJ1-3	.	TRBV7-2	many	TGTGCCAGCAGCTTAGGAGGGAGCTCTGGAAACACCATATATTTT	CASSLGGSSGNTIYF
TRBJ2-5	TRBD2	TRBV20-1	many	TGCAGTTCCACTAGCGGGGGACAAGAGACCCAGTACTTC	CSSTSGGQETQYF